This note documents a single TCR beta chain sequence. Germline CDR1 reads SEHNR; CDR2 reads FQNEAQ (reference sequence). The CDR3 is made up of 13 amino acids. Trimming took 5 bases from V and 0 from J, leaving 7 bases between them. The sample is drawn from a study of blood T cell repertoires in COVID-19. This table comes from immunoSEQ multiplex PCR, and its TCRdb copy is limited to in-frame clones, with some not included. Among 200,000 to 250,000 clones listed, around 88% were seen once. This clonotype originated in a man between 18 and 35 years old with active or convalescent COVID-19. The rearrangement uses TRBV7-9 and TRBJ1-1; D not certain. Sequencing used peripheral blood. This CDR3 is CASSATVNTEAFF. The CDR3 nucleotides are TGTGCCAGCAGCGCAACAGTGAACACTGAAGCTTTCTTT.